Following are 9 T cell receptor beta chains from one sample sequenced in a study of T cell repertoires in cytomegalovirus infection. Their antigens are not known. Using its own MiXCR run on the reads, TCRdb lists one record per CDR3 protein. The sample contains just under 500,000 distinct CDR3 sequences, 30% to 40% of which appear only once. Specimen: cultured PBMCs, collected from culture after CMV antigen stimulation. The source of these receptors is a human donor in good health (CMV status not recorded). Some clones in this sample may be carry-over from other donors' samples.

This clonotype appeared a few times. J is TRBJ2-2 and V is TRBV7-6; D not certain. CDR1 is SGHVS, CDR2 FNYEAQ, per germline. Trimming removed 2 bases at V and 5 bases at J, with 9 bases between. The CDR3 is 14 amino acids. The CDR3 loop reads CASSLPLRTGELFF. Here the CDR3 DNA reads TGTGCCAGCAGCTTACCCCTCCGAACCGGGGAGCTGTTTTTT.

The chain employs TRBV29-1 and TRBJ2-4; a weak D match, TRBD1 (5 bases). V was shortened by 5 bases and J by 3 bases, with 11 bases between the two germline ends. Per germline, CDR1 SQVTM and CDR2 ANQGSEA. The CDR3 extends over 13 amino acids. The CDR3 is CSVQGEGKNIQYF. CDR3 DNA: TGCAGCGTTCAAGGGGAAGGCAAAAACATTCAGTACTTC.

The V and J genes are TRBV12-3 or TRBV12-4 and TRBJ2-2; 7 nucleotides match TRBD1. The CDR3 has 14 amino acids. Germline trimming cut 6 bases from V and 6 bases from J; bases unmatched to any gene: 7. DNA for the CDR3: TGTGCCAGCAGGCCTCACAGGGGAGCCGGGGAGCTGTTTTTT. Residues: CASRPHRGAGELFF.

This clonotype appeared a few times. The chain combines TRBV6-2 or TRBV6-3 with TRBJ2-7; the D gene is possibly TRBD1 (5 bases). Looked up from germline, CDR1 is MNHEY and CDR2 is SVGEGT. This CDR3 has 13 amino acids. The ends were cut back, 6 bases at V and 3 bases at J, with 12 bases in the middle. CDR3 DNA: TGTGCCAGCAGCGACAGTCGTTACTACGAGCAGTACTTC. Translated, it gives CASSDSRYYEQYF.

CDR3 loop: CASIASVTGVNTEAFF. The CDR3 nucleotides are TGTGCCTCTATAGCCTCCGTGACAGGGGTGAACACTGAAGCTTTCTTT. The J gene is TRBJ1-1, the V gene TRBV5-4; 8 bases agree with TRBD1. V lost 10 bases, J lost 0 bases, and 14 bases stayed unmatched. Germline assignment: CDR1 SGHNT and CDR2 YYREEE (reference sequence). There are 16 residues in the CDR3. Variable domain in full (rest from reference TRBV5-4 and TRBJ1-1): ETGVTQSPTHLIKTRGQQVTLRCSSQSGHNTVSWYQQALGQGPQFIFQYYREEENGRGNFPPRFSGLQFPNYSSELNVNALELDDSALYLCASIASVTGVNTEAFFGQGTRLTVV.

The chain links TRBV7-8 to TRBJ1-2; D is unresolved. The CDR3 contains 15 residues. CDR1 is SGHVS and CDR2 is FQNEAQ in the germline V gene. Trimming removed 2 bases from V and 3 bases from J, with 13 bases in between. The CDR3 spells CASSLQNLGHYGYTF. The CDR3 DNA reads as TGTGCCAGCAGCTTACAAAATCTCGGGCACTATGGCTACACCTTC. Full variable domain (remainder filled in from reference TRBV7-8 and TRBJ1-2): GAGVSQSPRYKVAKRGQDVALRCDPISGHVSLFWYQQALGQGPEFLTYFQNEAQLDKSGLPSDRFFAERPEGSVSTLKIQRTQQEDSAVYLCASSLQNLGHYGYTFGSGTRLTVV.

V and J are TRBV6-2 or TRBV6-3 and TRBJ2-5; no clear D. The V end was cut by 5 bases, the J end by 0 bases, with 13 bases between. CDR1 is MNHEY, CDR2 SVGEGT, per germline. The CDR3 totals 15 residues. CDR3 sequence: CASSIYGRNQETQYF. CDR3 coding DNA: TGTGCCAGCAGTATCTATGGACGGAACCAAGAGACCCAGTACTTC.

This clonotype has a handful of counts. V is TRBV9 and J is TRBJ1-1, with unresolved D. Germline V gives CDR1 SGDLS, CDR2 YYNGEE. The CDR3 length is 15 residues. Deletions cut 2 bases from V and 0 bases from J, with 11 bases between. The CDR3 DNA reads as TGTGCCAGCAGCGTTAGCAGTAGGATGAACACTGAAGCTTTCTTT. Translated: CASSVSSRMNTEAFF.

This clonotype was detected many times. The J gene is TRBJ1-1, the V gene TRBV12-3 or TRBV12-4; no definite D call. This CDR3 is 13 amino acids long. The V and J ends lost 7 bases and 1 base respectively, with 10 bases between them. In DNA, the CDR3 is TGTGCCAGCAATCCCTCGTGGAACACTGAAGCTTTCTTT. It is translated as CASNPSWNTEAFF.